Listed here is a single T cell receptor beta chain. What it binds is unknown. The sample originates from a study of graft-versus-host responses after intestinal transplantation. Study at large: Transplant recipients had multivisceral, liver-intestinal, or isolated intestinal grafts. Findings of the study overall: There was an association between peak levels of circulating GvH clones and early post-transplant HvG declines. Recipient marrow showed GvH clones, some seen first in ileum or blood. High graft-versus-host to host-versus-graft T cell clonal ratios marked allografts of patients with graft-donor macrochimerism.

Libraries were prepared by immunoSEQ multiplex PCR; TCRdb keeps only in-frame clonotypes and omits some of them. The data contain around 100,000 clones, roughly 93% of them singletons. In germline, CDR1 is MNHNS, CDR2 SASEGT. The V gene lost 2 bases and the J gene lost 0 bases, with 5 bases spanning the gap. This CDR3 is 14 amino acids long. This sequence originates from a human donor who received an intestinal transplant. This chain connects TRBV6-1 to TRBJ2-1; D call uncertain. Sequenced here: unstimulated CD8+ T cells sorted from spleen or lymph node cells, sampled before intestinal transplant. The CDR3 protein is CASSELSSYNEQFF. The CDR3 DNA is TGTGCCAGCAGTGAATTAAGCTCCTACAATGAGCAGTTCTTC.